This T cell receptor beta chain was sequenced in a study of blood T cell repertoires in COVID-19. Study-wide context: Acute-phase and convalescent COVID-19 samples originated in the United States, Italy and Spain. Sample material is recorded as cDNA or gDNA derived from T cells, B-cell-depleted T cells, or PBMCs.

The CDR3 extends over 19 amino acids. V shed 0 bases and J 6 bases; nucleotides not matched to a gene: 16. Germline-derived CDR1 and CDR2 are LGHNA and YSLEER. Original processing notes: Reference gene primer amplification in the assay estimated nucleated cell counts. The assay was immunoSEQ multiplex PCR, and TCRdb's table has in-frame clones only and misses some. D and trimming were read from the DNA, whereas the V and J calls and clone size are those reported in that table. The sample includes about 160,000 clones, around 87% of them seen just once. The chain has TRBV4-3 and TRBJ2-1, with 8 bases that match TRBD2. The receptor's source is a woman aged 55-70 years with active or convalescent COVID-19. The source material was peripheral blood. The CDR3 is CASSQDLGSGATRVNEQFF. The CDR3 DNA reads TGCGCCAGCAGCCAAGATCTCGGTAGCGGGGCCACGAGAGTCAATGAGCAGTTCTTC.